Included here is one TCR beta chain sequence, with context. Its cognate antigen is unknown. The data derive from a study of T cell responses to AZD1222 COVID-19 vaccine. Study-level findings and limits: Reportedly, nearly half of unique spike TCRs recognized epitopes outside B.1.351/B.1.1.7 mutations. White British people made up most donors, females outnumbered males, and clonal diversity was possibly underestimated.

Between the trimmed V and J ends, which lost 0 bases and 0 bases, there was a span of 10 bases. Germline V CDR1 and CDR2: SGDLS, YYNGEE. The CDR3 totals 16 residues. TCRdb's copy holds only in-frame clones and misses some; the assay was immunoSEQ multiplex PCR. The sample carries a few hundred thousand clones, about 92% recorded once. Sample: peripheral blood, taken on day 0 of AZD1222 vaccination. The receptor was derived from an adult in good health. The chain links TRBV9 to TRBJ1-3; D is unclear. The CDR3 bases are TGTGCCAGCAGCGTAGAAGGCGGTAACTCTGGAAACACCATATATTTT. Translation: CASSVEGGNSGNTIYF. The full variable domain, its missing parts supplied by reference TRBV9 and TRBJ1-3, is DSGVTQTPKHLITATGQRVTLRCSPRSGDLSVYWYQQSLDQGLQFLIQYYNGEERAKGNILERFSAQQFPDLHSELNLSSLELGDSALYFCASSVEGGNSGNTIYFGEGSWLTVV.